The entry that follows covers one TCR beta chain sequence. The antigen remains undetermined. In the PCR, 60 Vbeta and 13 Jbeta primers were used. Here immunoSEQ multiplex PCR was the method, and the copy in TCRdb shows in-frame clones only, minus some. This table holds about 51,000 clones. Per the germline V gene, CDR1 is SGHRS and CDR2 is YFSETQ. This CDR3 has 16 amino acids. V lost 5 bases and J 1 base, leaving 17 bases between the germline ends. The sample comes from a study of cytomegalovirus exposure and HLA in healthy donors. Every donor was a healthy person donating bone marrow. Notes on the study in general: Immune exposure was documented only through CMV serostatus. Later genetic work tied a missense DCLRE1C variant to beta-chain V and J trimming.

The chain joins TRBV5-1 to TRBJ2-3; TRBD1 might be the D (5 bases). Material: PBMCs. The sequence was collected from a man aged 35-49 years in good health and CMV-seropositive. The DNA for the CDR3 is TGCGCCAGCAGGACGGGCAGGGCAAGCGGCACAGATACGCAGTATTTT. Amino acids: CASRTGRASGTDTQYF.